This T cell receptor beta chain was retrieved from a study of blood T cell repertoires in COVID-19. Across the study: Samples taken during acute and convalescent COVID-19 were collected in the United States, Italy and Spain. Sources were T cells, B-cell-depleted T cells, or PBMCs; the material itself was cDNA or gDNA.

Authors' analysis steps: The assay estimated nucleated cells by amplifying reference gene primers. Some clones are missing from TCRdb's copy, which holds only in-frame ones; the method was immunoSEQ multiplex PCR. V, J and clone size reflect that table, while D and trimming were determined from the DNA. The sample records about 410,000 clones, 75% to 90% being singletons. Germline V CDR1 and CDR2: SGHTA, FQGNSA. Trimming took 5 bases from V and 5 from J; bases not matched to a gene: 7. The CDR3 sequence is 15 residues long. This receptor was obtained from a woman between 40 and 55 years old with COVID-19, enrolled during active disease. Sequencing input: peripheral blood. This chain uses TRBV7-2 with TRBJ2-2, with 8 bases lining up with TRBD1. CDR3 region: CASSRQDRVTGELFF. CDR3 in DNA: TGTGCCAGCAGCCGCCAGGACAGGGTAACCGGGGAGCTGTTTTTT.